This T cell receptor (beta chain) comes out of a study of T-cell reconstitution after alpha-beta-depleted transplantation in children. Researchers prepared the TCRbeta library using unique molecular identifiers, the study reports. TCRdb called the PCR reads again in MiXCR, with one record for every CDR3 protein. The repertoire holds hundreds of thousands of distinct CDR3 sequences, with over 10% as singletons. This clonotype was seen many times. Sequence at one end of the junction differs from germline and may be a read error. The source is a male patient between 10 and 17 years old who had a stem cell transplant for acute myeloid leukemia, so the T cells may come from the graft donor. Sequencing was performed on PBMCs, mostly from graft donor cells, taken 360 days after TCRalphabeta/CD19-depleted stem cell transplant.

CDR3 DNA sequence: TGTGCTAGCAGCTTAGACAGGACCACTTACAATGAGCAGTTCTTC. Translation gives CASSLDRTTYNEQFF. V and J are TRBV7-7 and TRBJ2-1; D may be TRBD1 (6 bases). Germline V CDR1 and CDR2: SSHAT, FNYEAQ (reference sequence). CDR3 size: 15 residues. Variable domain in full (rest from reference TRBV7-7 and TRBJ2-1): GAGVSQSPRYKVTKRGQDVTLRCDPISSHATLYWYQQALGQGPEFLTYFNYEAQPDKSGLPSDRFSAERPEGSISTLTIQRTEQRDSAMYRCASSLDRTTYNEQFFGPGTRLTVL.